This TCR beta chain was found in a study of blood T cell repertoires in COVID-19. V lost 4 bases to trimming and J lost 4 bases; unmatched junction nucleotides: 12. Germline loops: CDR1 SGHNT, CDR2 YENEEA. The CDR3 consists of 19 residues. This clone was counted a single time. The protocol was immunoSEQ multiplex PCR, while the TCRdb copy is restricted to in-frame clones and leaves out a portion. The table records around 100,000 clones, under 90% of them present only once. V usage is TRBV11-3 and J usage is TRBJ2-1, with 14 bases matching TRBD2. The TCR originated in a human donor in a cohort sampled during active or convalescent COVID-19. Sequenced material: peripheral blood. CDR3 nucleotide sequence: TGTGCCAGCAGCTCCCTGGGGGGACTAGCGGGGGCGTCGTACAATGAGCAGTTCTTC. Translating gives CASSSLGGLAGASYNEQFF.